This T cell receptor (beta chain) was sequenced during a study of Ad26.COV2.S vaccination and SARS-CoV-2 variants. Study-wide background: Enrolled in COV1001, the donor was in the Ad26.COV2.S trial arm, which received the vaccine. Intramuscular Ad26.COV2.S at 5x10^10 or 1x10^11 viral particles.

Described treatment: roughly 20 received Ad26.COV2.S at low or high dose, single or two shots; about 5 received placebo; per-sample allocation not given. Sampling occurred on day 63 after the first vaccine or placebo injection. CDR3 length: 14 amino acids. CDR1 SGHDN and CDR2 FVKESK come from the germline V gene. V was pared by 1 base and J by 8 bases, with 6 bases of the junction left unmatched. Generated by immunoSEQ multiplex PCR, the TCRdb table keeps only in-frame clones and is missing some. The repertoire consists of a few hundred thousand clones, with 85% to 90% occurring once and the leading ten covering roughly 4%. Remarks on this clone: Antigen unknown.

Whole-study results and caveats: Vaccine recipients had higher spike-specific TCR breadth than placebo recipients.

Material: peripheral blood, obtained in a trial of Ad26.COV2.S vaccine versus placebo. V is TRBV14 and J is TRBJ2-3, with 7 positions matching TRBD1. The TCR was taken from a person aged 18-60 years who received the Ad26.COV2.S COVID-19 vaccine or a placebo. The CDR3 nucleotides read TGTGCCAGCAGCCAAGTTCGGACAGGAGGTACGCAGTATTTT. This codes for CASSQVRTGGTQYF.